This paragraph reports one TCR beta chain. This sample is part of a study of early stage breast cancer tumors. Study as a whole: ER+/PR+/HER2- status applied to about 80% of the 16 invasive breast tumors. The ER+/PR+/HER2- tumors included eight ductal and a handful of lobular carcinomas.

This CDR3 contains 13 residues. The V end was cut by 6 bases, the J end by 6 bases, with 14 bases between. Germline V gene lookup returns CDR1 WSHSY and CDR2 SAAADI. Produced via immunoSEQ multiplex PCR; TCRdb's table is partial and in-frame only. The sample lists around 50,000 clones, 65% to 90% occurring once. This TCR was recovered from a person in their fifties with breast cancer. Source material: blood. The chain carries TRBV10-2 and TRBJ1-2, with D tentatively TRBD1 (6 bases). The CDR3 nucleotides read TGCGCCAGCAGCGACAGGCGGTTGGATGGCTACACCTTC. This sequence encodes CASSDRRLDGYTF.